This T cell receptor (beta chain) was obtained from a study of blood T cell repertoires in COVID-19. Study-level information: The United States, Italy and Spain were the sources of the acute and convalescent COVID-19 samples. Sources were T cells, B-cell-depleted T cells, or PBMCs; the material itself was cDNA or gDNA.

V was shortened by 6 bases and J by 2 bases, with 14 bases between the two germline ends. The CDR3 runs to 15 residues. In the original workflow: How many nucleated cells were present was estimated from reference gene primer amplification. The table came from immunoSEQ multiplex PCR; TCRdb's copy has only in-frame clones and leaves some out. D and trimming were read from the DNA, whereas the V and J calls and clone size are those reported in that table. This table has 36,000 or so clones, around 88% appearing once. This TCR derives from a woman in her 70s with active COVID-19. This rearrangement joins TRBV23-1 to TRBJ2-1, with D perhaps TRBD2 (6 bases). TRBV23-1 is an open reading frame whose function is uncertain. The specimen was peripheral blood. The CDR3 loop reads CASSPLALTYNEQFF. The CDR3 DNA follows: TGCGCCAGCAGCCCCCTAGCGCTTACCTACAATGAGCAGTTCTTC.